This T cell receptor (beta chain) was captured in a study of T cells in Graves' hyperthyroidism and ophthalmopathy. Researchers barred patients who had uncontrolled infection, other autoimmune disease, pregnancy or lactation. This clonotype has ten or more counts. The TCR beta CDR3 regions underwent amplification using RNA transcripts as the source. The HTBI primer set served for first-round RT-PCR of the TCR CDR3. Each CDR3 protein is one row after TCRdb ran MiXCR on the multiplex PCR reads. The table shows hundreds of thousands of distinct CDR3 sequences, with approximately 13% occurring only once. Germline V gene lookup returns CDR1 ENHRY and CDR2 SYGVKD. J lost 2 bases, V lost 4 bases, and 9 bases had no gene match. The CDR3 loop spans 17 amino acids.

The receptor was isolated from a woman aged 25 to 45 with Graves' hyperthyroidism that later progressed to Graves' ophthalmopathy. The V gene is TRBV10-3, the J gene TRBJ2-3; TRBD2 aligns across 10 bases. What was sequenced was blood. The CDR3 protein is CAISGPGLAATTDTQYF. The CDR3 nucleotides are TGTGCCATCAGTGGACCCGGACTAGCGGCTACCACAGATACGCAGTATTTT.